This T cell receptor (beta chain) was identified during a study of blood T cell repertoires in COVID-19. Study details: Sample material is recorded as cDNA or gDNA derived from T cells, B-cell-depleted T cells, or PBMCs.

In the original workflow: The authors estimated nucleated cell counts from reference gene primer amplification. The table came from immunoSEQ multiplex PCR; TCRdb's copy has only in-frame clones and leaves some out. V and J calls and clone size come straight from that table; D and trimming were deduced from the DNA. The table records hundreds of thousands of clones, 70% to 90% of them present only once. Germline V gives CDR1 SGDLS, CDR2 YYNGEE. The length of the CDR3 is 18 residues. J gave up 5 bases and V 0 bases, and 15 bases lay outside the gene matches. The clonotype originates from a woman aged 45-65 years who had recovered from COVID-19. Sequenced sample: peripheral blood. This chain links TRBV9 with TRBJ2-5, with TRBD2 matching 8 bases. DNA of the CDR3: TGTGCCAGCAGCGTAGACGGGGGTGGCGGACTAGCTAGGGAGACCCAGTACTTC. Translating it yields CASSVDGGGGLARETQYF.